This T cell receptor (beta chain) emerged from a study of CD8 T cells in ankylosing spondylitis (TCRdb year 2017). Looking at the study overall: The study profiled T cell receptor beta repertoires in healthy donors and ankylosing spondylitis patients to find disease-linked TCR variants. The full study cohort comprised 25 ankylosing spondylitis patients and 85 to 120 healthy donors. Peripheral blood was sampled, and synovial fluid was additionally collected from ankylosing spondylitis patients.

Study-level results and caveats: The disease-linked clones were reported to be significantly enriched in matched synovial fluid samples from ankylosing spondylitis patients. The disease-linked clones had a CD8+ phenotype and were found at relatively low frequencies in peripheral blood. Blood from ankylosing spondylitis patients appeared to be characterized by a TCR beta motif composed of eight or nine highly homologous amino acid variants. Some motif variants had previously been reported in the synovial fluid and blood of reactive arthritis patients, which suggests shared mechanisms of disease initiation.

The CDR3, from cysteine to phenylalanine, totals 18 residues. Only the CDR3 DNA stays, 54 bases, in frame from base 1. CDR1 SNHLY and CDR2 FYNNEI are derived from the germline V gene. The data were produced on an Illumina HiSeq 2500. TCR beta libraries were prepared by quantitative 5'-RACE with molecular barcodes. The study's processing was this. A new computational method, built on a probabilistic model of VDJ rearrangement, was used to identify disease-linked TCR variants. TCRdb took the public reads, trimmed them with fastp at Q25, ran MiXCR for clone calling and kept in-frame beta chains. A single entry per CDR3 protein holds the most common genes and DNA from its merged rows. These V and J calls originate from TCRdb's pipeline instead of the authors' own analysis. This sample comprises tens of thousands of distinct CDR3 sequences, approximately 5% of them detected only once. The top ten hold 2.2% of the sample.

This clonotype was seen a few times. Its antigen remains unidentified. There are no base qualities to consult, and no much larger clone falls within one base. This receptor was taken from a male donor with ankylosing spondylitis or in good health (not recorded which). Rearrangement joined TRBV2 to TRBJ2-5, and 13 junctional nucleotides match TRBD2. Source material: blood, either unsorted or a sorted T cell fraction (not recorded which). This receptor carries the CDR3 CTFSLVTSGGAAQETQYF. The nucleotide sequence is TGTACCTTCAGTTTAGTAACTAGCGGGGGGGCCGCCCAAGAGACCCAGTACTTC.